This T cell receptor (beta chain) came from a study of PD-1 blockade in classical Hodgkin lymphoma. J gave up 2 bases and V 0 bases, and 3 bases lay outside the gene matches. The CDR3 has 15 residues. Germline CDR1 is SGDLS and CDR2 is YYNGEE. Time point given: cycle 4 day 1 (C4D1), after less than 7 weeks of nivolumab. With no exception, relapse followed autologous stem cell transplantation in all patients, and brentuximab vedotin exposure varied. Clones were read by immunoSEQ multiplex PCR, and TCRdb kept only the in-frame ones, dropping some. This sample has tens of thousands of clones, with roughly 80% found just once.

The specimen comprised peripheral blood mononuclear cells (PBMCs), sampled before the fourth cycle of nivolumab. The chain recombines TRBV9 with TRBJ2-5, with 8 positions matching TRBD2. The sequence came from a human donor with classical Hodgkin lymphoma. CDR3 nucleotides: TGTGCCAGCAGCGTAGATAGCGGGGATCAAGAGACCCAGTACTTC. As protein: CASSVDSGDQETQYF.